Listed below are T cell receptor beta chains from one sample, sequenced in a study of cytomegalovirus exposure and HLA in healthy donors. Here immunoSEQ multiplex PCR was the method, and the copy in TCRdb shows in-frame clones only, minus some. The data show approximately 100,000 clones, approximately 70% seen once. Sequences were obtained from PBMCs. Receptors originate from a woman under 30 in good health and CMV-seropositive. Each CDR3 is given with its conserved first and last residue. D genes are given only for firm matches. Not all rows give a size; the values are once, few, many and, for expanded clones, a class.

clone_size: .
d_call: .
j_call: TRBJ2-2
v_call: TRBV19
cdr3_aa: CASSNPGRSTGELFF
cdr3_nt: TGTGCCAGTAGTAACCCGGGTAGGAGCACCGGGGAGCTGTTTTTT

clone_size: .
d_call: TRBD2
j_call: TRBJ2-1
v_call: TRBV25-1
cdr3_aa: CASGTSGSFYNEQFF
cdr3_nt: TGTGCCAGCGGGACTAGCGGGAGCTTCTACAATGAGCAGTTCTTC

clone_size: .
d_call: TRBD1
j_call: TRBJ1-4
v_call: TRBV9
cdr3_aa: CASNRGQANEKLFF
cdr3_nt: TGTGCCAGCAACCGGGGACAGGCAAATGAAAAACTGTTTTTT

clone_size: .
d_call: .
j_call: TRBJ1-1
v_call: TRBV6-1
cdr3_aa: CASSYAAEAFF
cdr3_nt: TGTGCCAGCAGTTATGCGGCTGAAGCTTTCTTT

clone_size: .
d_call: TRBD2
j_call: TRBJ2-2
v_call: TRBV7-2
cdr3_aa: CASSSLAGTGELFF
cdr3_nt: TGTGCCAGCAGCTCACTAGCGGGAACCGGGGAGCTGTTTTTT

clone_size: .
d_call: TRBD2
j_call: TRBJ2-7
v_call: TRBV2
cdr3_aa: CASPGLVGSEQYF
cdr3_nt: TGTGCCAGTCCGGGACTAGTGGGATCCGAGCAGTACTTC

clone_size: .
d_call: TRBD1
j_call: TRBJ1-2
v_call: TRBV29-1
cdr3_aa: CSVEADRDYGYTF
cdr3_nt: TGCAGCGTTGAAGCCGACAGGGACTATGGCTACACCTTC

clone_size: .
d_call: .
j_call: TRBJ1-2
v_call: TRBV6-5
cdr3_aa: CASRTRDTLTF
cdr3_nt: TGTGCCAGCAGAACCCGGGACACGCTCACCTTC

clone_size: .
d_call: .
j_call: TRBJ2-7
v_call: TRBV6-5
cdr3_aa: CASSHPGYEQYF
cdr3_nt: TGTGCCAGCAGTCACCCGGGGTACGAGCAGTACTTC

clone_size: .
d_call: .
j_call: TRBJ1-5
v_call: TRBV6-1
cdr3_aa: CASGQLRAYQPQHF
cdr3_nt: TGTGCCAGCGGACAACTTCGGGCGTATCAGCCCCAGCATTTT

clone_size: once
d_call: TRBD2
j_call: TRBJ2-2
v_call: TRBV4-1
cdr3_aa: CASSRLAVGGELFF
cdr3_nt: TGCGCCAGCAGCCGACTAGCGGTGGGCGGGGAGCTGTTTTTT

clone_size: .
d_call: TRBD2
j_call: TRBJ2-3
v_call: TRBV5-1
cdr3_aa: CASSELAGVTDTQYF
cdr3_nt: TGCGCCAGCAGCGAACTAGCGGGAGTGACAGATACGCAGTATTTT

clone_size: once
d_call: TRBD2
j_call: TRBJ2-2
v_call: TRBV7-9
cdr3_aa: CASSLEGGSPTGELFF
cdr3_nt: TGTGCCAGCAGCCTGGAGGGCGGGAGTCCGACCGGGGAGCTGTTTTTT

clone_size: .
d_call: TRBD1
j_call: TRBJ2-7
v_call: TRBV29-1
cdr3_aa: CSVEGQGAGEQYF
cdr3_nt: TGCAGCGTTGAAGGGCAGGGGGCAGGCGAGCAGTACTTC

clone_size: .
d_call: .
j_call: TRBJ1-2
v_call: TRBV2
cdr3_aa: CATPGGRGGGYTF
cdr3_nt: TGTGCCACCCCGGGGGGGAGGGGTGGTGGCTACACCTTC

clone_size: .
d_call: .
j_call: TRBJ1-1
v_call: TRBV27
cdr3_aa: CASSSRVGTEAFF
cdr3_nt: TGTGCCAGCAGTTCGCGGGTAGGGACTGAAGCTTTCTTT

clone_size: .
d_call: TRBD2
j_call: TRBJ2-1
v_call: TRBV6-5
cdr3_aa: CASSSLLAGRTSQFF
cdr3_nt: TGTGCCAGCAGTTCCCTCCTAGCGGGTCGAACTTCGCAGTTCTTC

clone_size: .
d_call: .
j_call: TRBJ2-7
v_call: TRBV7-9
cdr3_aa: CASSSSLEAYEQYF
cdr3_nt: TGTGCCAGCAGCTCCTCTCTAGAGGCCTACGAGCAGTACTTC

clone_size: .
d_call: TRBD2
j_call: TRBJ2-3
v_call: TRBV5-6
cdr3_aa: CAGSLKREASTDTQYF
cdr3_nt: TGTGCCGGCAGCTTGAAGCGGGAGGCTAGCACAGATACGCAGTATTTT

clone_size: few
d_call: .
j_call: TRBJ2-3
v_call: TRBV7-2
cdr3_aa: CASSSFGADTQYF
cdr3_nt: TGTGCCAGCAGCTCTTTCGGGGCAGATACGCAGTATTTT